This is a list of T cell receptor beta chains from one sample in a study of cytomegalovirus exposure and HLA in healthy donors. Sequencing used immunoSEQ multiplex PCR; TCRdb keeps in-frame clones, though not all of them. The sample holds under 95,000 clones; more than 75% are singletons and the top ten take approximately 5.1%. Specimen: PBMCs. The receptor source for this set is a young man in good health and CMV-seropositive. Each CDR3 is given with its conserved first and last residue. Each record gives: V gene, CDR3 protein.

v_call: TRBV7-8
cdr3_aa: CASSANTDTQYF

v_call: TRBV7-9
cdr3_aa: CASSPSSYTDTQYF

v_call: TRBV10-3
cdr3_aa: CAASYGGNSPLHF

v_call: TRBV19
cdr3_aa: CASSIQVNQPQHF

v_call: TRBV12-5
cdr3_aa: CASGLVRDGVVVGQPQHF

v_call: TRBV10-3
cdr3_aa: CAIRPPDQETQYF

v_call: TRBV4-3
cdr3_aa: CASSQSLAGGGETQYF

v_call: TRBV4-1
cdr3_aa: CASSLGGGFAGELFF

v_call: TRBV6-5
cdr3_aa: CASQGPRDYGYTF

v_call: TRBV5-1
cdr3_aa: CASSLREGWNTQYF

v_call: TRBV5-1
cdr3_aa: CASSFESSTAEAFF

v_call: TRBV28
cdr3_aa: CASSFPTGESSYEQYF

v_call: TRBV18
cdr3_aa: CASSPPRASGAYEQYF

v_call: TRBV7-2
cdr3_aa: CASSPKLEEQYF

v_call: TRBV7-6
cdr3_aa: CASSIGTGNEKLFF

v_call: TRBV7-9
cdr3_aa: CSSSLAEGAREQYF

v_call: TRBV2
cdr3_aa: CASGSTSGGQETQYF

v_call: TRBV27
cdr3_aa: CASSPDRNYGYTF

v_call: TRBV16
cdr3_aa: CASSQPLTDSSYEQYF

v_call: TRBV6-6
cdr3_aa: CASSPYFATNEKLFF

v_call: TRBV4-1
cdr3_aa: CASSQDGPYNEQFF

v_call: TRBV28
cdr3_aa: CASSFYSNQPQHF

v_call: TRBV7-2
cdr3_aa: CASRAPNQPQHF

v_call: TRBV28
cdr3_aa: CASTFDISGNTIYF

v_call: TRBV2
cdr3_aa: CASSGQASQETQYF

v_call: TRBV19
cdr3_aa: CASTPGQSTYEQYF

v_call: TRBV27
cdr3_aa: CASSLRRGGVDNQPQHF

v_call: TRBV2
cdr3_aa: CASIPGANTGELFF

v_call: TRBV5-6
cdr3_aa: CASSLDRSSYNSPLHF

v_call: TRBV9
cdr3_aa: CASTKSGELFF

v_call: TRBV6-1
cdr3_aa: CASCRGAIDTGELFF

v_call: TRBV5-6
cdr3_aa: CASSFSSGTGYAGELFF

v_call: TRBV6-6
cdr3_aa: CASSYGGNQETQYF

v_call: TRBV15
cdr3_aa: CATSTDSPAYQPQHF

v_call: TRBV6-5
cdr3_aa: CASTPLAGGAYEQYF

v_call: TRBV30
cdr3_aa: CAWSVGGATQYF

v_call: TRBV30
cdr3_aa: CAWSRGQLLLGYGYTF

v_call: TRBV28
cdr3_aa: CASSLGQVVQPQHF

v_call: TRBV4-1
cdr3_aa: CASSHGRTSSYEQYF

v_call: TRBV29-1
cdr3_aa: CSVKLTSGSNNEQFF

v_call: TRBV4-1
cdr3_aa: CASSRDSQETQYF

v_call: TRBV4-3
cdr3_aa: CASSQEYGSDEQFF

v_call: TRBV5-6
cdr3_aa: CATQPGGGAGTQYF

v_call: TRBV28
cdr3_aa: CASSLSSGGYTF

v_call: TRBV6-1
cdr3_aa: CASRGTGPNQPQHF

v_call: TRBV6-1
cdr3_aa: CASTRASNQPQHF

v_call: TRBV5-6
cdr3_aa: CASSPGGTELYEQYF

v_call: TRBV25-1
cdr3_aa: CASSADRGRGTEAFF

v_call: TRBV6-1
cdr3_aa: CASIRTVRTGELFF

v_call: TRBV28
cdr3_aa: CASSLYNSPLHF

v_call: TRBV5-1
cdr3_aa: CASSLGQGGRSDTQYF

v_call: TRBV7-9
cdr3_aa: CASSLAVARVIGNTIYF